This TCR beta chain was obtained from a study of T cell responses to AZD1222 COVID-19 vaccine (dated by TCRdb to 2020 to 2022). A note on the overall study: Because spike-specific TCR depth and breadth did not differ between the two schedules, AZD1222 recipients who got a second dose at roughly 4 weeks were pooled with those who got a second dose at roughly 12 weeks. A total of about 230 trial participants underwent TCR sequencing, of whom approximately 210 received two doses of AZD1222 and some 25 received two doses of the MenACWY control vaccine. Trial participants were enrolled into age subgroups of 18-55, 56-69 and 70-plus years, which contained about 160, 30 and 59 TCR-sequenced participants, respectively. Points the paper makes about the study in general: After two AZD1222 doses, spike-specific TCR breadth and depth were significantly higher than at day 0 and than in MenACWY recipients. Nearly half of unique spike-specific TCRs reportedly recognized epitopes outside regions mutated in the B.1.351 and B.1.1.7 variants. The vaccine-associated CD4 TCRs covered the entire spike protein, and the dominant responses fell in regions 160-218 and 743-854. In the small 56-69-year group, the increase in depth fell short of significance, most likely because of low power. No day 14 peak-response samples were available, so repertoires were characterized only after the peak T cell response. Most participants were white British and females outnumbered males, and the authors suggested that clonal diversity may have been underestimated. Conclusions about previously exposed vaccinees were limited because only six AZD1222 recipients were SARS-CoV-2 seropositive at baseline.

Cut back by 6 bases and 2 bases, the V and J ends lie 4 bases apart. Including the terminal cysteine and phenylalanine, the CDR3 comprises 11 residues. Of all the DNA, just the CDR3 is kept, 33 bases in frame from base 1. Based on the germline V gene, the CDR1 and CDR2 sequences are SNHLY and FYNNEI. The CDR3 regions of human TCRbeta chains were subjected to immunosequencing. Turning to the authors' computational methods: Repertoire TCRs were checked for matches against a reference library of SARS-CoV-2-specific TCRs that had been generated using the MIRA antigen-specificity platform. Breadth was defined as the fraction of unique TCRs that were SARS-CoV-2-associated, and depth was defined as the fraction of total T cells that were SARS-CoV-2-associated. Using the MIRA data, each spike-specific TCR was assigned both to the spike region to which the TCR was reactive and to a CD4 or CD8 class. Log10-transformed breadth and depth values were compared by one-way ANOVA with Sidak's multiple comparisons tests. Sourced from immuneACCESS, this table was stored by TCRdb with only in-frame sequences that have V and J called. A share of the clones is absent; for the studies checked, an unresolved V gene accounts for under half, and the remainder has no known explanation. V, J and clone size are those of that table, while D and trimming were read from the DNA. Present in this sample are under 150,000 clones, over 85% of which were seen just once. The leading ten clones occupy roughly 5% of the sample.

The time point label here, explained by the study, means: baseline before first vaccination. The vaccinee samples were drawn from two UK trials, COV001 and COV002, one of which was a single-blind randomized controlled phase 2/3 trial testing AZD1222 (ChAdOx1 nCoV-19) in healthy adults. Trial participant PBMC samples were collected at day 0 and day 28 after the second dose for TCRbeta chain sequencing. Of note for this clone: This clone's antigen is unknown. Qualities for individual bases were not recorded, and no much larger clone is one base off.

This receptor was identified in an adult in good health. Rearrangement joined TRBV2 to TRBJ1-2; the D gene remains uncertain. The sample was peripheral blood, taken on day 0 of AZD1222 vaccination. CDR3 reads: CASRENYGYTF. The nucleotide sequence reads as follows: TGTGCCAGCAGGGAAAACTATGGCTACACCTTC. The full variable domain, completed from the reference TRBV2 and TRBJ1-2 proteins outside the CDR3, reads EPEVTQTPSHQVTQMGQEVILRCVPISNHLYFYWYRQILGQKVEFLVSFYNNEISEKSEIFDDQFSVERPDGSNFTLKIRSTKLEDSAMYFCASRENYGYTFGSGTRLTVV.